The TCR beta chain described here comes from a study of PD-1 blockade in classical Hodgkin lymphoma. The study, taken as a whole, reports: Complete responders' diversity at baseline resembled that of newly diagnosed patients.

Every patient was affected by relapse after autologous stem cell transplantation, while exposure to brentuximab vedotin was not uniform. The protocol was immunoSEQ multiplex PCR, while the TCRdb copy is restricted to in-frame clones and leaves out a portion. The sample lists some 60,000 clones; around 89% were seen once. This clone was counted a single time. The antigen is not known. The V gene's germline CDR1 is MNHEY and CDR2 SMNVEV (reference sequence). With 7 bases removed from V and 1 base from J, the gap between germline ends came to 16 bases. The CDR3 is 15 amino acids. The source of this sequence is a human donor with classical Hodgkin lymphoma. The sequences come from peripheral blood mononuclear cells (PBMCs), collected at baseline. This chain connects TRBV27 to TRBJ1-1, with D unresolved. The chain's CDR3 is CASIALPDPNTEAFF. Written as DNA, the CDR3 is TGTGCCAGCATAGCCCTCCCAGATCCGAACACTGAAGCTTTCTTT.